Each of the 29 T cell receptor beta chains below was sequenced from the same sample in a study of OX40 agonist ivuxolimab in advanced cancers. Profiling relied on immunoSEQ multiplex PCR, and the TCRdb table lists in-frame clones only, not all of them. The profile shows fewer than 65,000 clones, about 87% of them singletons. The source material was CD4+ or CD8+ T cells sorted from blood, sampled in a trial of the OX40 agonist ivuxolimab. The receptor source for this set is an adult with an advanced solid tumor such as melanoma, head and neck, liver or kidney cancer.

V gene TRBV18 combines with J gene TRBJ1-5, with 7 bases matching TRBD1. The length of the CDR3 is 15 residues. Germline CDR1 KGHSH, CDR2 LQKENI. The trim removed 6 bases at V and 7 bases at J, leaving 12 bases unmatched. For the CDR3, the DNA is TGTGCCAGCTCCGAGAAAGCAGACAGGGAACAGCCCCAGCATTTT. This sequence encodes CASSEKADREQPQHF.

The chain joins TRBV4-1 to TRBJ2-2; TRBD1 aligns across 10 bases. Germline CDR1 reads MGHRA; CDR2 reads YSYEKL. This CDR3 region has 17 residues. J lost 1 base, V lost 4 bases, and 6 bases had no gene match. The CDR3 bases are TGCGCCAGCAGCCTGGGACAGGGGCGTATGAACACCGGGGAGCTGTTTTTT. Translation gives CASSLGQGRMNTGELFF.

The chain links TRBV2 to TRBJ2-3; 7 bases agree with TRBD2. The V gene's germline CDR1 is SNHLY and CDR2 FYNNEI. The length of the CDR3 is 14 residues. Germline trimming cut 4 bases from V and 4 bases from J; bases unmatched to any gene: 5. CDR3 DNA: TGTGCCAGCAGTGTCACTAGCGTCCCAGATACGCAGTATTTT. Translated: CASSVTSVPDTQYF.

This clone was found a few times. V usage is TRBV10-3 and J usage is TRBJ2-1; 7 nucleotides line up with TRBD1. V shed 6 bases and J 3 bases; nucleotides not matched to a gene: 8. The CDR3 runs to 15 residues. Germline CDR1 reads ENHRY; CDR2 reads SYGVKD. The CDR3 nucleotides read TGTGCCATCAGGGGATGGACAGGCGACTACAATGAGCAGTTCTTC. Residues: CAIRGWTGDYNEQFF.

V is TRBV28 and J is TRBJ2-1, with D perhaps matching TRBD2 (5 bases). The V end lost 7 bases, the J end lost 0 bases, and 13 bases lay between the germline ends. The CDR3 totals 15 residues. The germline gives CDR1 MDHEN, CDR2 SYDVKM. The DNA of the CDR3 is TGTGCCAGCACAAGAGCGGTTAGCTCCTACAATGAGCAGTTCTTC. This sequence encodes CASTRAVSSYNEQFF.

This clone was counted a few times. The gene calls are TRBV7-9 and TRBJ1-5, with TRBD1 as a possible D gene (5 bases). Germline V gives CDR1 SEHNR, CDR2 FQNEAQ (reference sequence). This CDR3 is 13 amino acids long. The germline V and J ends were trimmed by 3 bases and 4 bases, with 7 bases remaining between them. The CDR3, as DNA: TGTGCCAGCAGCTTCCAGGGAAATCAGCCCCAGCATTTT. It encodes CASSFQGNQPQHF.

The CDR3 coding sequence is TGTGCCAGTAGTTTTCGGGAGCGAGGAGATACGCAGTATTTT. Its protein is CASSFRERGDTQYF. This chain joins TRBV19 and TRBJ2-3; weak D call: TRBD2 (6 bases). The CDR3 has 14 amino acids. Trimming stripped 5 bases from V and 5 bases from J, with 14 bases between. The germline V gene has CDR1 LNHDA and CDR2 SQIVND (reference sequence). The complete variable domain, with remaining parts taken from reference TRBV19 and TRBJ2-3, reads DGGITQSPKYLFRKEGQNVTLSCEQNLNHDAMYWYRQDPGQGLRLIYYSQIVNDFQKGDIAEGYSVSREKKESFPLTVTSAQKNPTAFYLCASSFRERGDTQYFGPGTRLTVL.

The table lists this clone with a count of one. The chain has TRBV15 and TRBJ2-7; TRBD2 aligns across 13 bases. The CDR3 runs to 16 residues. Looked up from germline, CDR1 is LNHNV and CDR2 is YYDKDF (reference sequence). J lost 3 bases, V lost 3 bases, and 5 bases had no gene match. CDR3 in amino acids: CATSRSGLAGDYEQYF. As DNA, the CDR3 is TGTGCCACCAGCAGGTCCGGACTAGCGGGAGACTACGAGCAGTACTTC.

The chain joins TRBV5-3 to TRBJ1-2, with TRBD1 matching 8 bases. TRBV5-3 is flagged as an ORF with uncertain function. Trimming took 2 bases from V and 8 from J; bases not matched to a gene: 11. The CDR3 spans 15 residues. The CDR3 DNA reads TGTGCCAGAAGCTTTCTGTTGCCAGGGGGCCAAGGCTACACCTTC. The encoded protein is CARSFLLPGGQGYTF.

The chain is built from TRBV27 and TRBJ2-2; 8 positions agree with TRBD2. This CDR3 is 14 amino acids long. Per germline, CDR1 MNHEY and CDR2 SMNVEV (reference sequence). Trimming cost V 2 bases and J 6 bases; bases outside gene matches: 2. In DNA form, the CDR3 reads TGTGCCAGCAGTTTAACCGGGGGGGCCGGGGAGCTGTTTTTT. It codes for CASSLTGGAGELFF.

DNA for the CDR3: TGTGCCAGCAGCTTAGGCCTTGGAGAGACCCAGTACTTC. Its translation: CASSLGLGETQYF. The chain carries TRBV11-2 and TRBJ2-5; D unclear. The CDR3 extends over 13 amino acids. Trimming left V 1 base short and J 4 bases short, with 7 bases between. The germline V gene has CDR1 SGHAT and CDR2 FQNNGV.

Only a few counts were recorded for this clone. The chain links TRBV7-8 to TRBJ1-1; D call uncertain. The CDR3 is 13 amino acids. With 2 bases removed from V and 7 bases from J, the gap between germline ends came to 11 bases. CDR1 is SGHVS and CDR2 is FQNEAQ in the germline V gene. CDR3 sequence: CASSLRESSEAFF. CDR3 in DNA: TGTGCCAGCAGCTTACGGGAGAGCAGTGAAGCTTTCTTT.

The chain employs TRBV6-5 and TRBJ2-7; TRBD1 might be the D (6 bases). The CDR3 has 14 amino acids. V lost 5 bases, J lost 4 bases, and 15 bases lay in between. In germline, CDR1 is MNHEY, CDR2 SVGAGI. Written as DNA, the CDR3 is TGTGCCAGCAGTCCCGGGACAAGTAATTACGAGCAGTACTTC. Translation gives CASSPGTSNYEQYF.

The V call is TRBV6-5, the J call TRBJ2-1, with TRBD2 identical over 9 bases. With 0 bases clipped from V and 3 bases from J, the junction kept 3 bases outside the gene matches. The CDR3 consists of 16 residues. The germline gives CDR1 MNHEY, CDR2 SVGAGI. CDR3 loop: CASSYSRLADYNEQFF. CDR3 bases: TGTGCCAGCAGTTACTCCAGACTAGCGGACTACAATGAGCAGTTCTTC.

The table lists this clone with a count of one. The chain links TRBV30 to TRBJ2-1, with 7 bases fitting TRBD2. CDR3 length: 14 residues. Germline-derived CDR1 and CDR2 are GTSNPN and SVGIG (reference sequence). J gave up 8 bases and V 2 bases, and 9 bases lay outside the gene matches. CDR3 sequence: CAWSLAGTRYEQFF. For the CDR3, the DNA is TGTGCCTGGAGTTTAGCGGGTACGAGGTATGAGCAGTTCTTC. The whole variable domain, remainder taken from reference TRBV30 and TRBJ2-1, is SQTIHQWPATLVQPVGSPLSLECTVEGTSNPNLYWYRQAAGRGLQLLFYSVGIGQISSEVPQNLSASRPQDRQFILSSKKLLLSDSGFYLCAWSLAGTRYEQFFGPGTRLTVL.

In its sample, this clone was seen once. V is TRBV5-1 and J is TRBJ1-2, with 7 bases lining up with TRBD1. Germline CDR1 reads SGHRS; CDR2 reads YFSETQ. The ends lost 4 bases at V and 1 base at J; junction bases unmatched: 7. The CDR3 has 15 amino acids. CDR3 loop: CASSQGTALNYGYTF. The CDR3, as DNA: TGCGCCAGCAGCCAGGGGACAGCCCTTAACTATGGCTACACCTTC.

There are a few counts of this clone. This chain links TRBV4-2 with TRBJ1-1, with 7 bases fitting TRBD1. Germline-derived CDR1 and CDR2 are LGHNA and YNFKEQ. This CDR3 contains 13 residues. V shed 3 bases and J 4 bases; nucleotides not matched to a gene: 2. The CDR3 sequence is CASSHRQGTEAFF. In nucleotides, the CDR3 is TGTGCCAGCAGCCACAGACAGGGCACTGAAGCTTTCTTT.

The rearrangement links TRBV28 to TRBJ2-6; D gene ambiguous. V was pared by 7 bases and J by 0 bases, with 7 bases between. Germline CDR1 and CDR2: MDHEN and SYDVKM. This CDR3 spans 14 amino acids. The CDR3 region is CASTLDSGANVLTF. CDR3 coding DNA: TGTGCCAGCACCCTAGACTCTGGGGCCAACGTCCTGACTTTC.

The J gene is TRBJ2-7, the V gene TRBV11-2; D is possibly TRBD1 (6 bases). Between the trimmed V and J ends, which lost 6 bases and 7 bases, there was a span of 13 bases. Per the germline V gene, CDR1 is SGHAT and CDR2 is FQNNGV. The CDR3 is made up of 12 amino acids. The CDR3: CASSIKGGEQYF. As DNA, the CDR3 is TGTGCCAGCAGTATCAAAGGGGGAGAGCAGTACTTC.

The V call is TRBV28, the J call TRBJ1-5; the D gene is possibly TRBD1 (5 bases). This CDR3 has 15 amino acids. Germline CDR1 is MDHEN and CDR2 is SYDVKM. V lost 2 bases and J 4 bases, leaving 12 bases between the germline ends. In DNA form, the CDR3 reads TGTGCCAGCAGTTTAACAACGGGGCGGAATCAGCCCCAGCATTTT. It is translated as CASSLTTGRNQPQHF.

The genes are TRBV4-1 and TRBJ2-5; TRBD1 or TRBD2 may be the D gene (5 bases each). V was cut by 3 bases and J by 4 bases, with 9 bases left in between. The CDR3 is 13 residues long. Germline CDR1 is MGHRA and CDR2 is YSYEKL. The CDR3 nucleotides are TGCGCCAGCAGCCAGCTTGGGGGAGAGACCCAGTACTTC. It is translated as CASSQLGGETQYF.

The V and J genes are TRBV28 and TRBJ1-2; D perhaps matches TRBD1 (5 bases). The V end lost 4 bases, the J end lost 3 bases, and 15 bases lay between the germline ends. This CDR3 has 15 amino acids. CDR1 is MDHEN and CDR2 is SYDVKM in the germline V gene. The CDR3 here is CASSYGMGGDYGYTF. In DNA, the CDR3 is TGTGCCAGCAGTTACGGGATGGGGGGGGACTATGGCTACACCTTC.

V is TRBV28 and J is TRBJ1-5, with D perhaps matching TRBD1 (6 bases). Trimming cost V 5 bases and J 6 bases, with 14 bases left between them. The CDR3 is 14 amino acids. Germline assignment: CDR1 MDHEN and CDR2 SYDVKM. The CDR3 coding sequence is TGTGCCAGCAGTCCCTCAGGGGCATTTCAGCCCCAGCATTTT. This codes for CASSPSGAFQPQHF.

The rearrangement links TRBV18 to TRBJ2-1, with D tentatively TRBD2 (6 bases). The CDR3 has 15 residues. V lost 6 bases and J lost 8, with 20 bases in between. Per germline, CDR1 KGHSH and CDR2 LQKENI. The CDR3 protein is CASSSLKGSGHEQFF. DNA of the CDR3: TGTGCCAGCTCCTCGCTTAAGGGGAGCGGGCATGAGCAGTTCTTC.

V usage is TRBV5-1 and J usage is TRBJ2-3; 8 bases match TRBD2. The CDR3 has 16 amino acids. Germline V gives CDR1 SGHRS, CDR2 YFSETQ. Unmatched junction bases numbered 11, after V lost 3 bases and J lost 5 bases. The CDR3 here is CASSWAGGGLGDTQYF. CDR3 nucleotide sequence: TGCGCCAGCAGCTGGGCCGGGGGGGGCCTTGGAGATACGCAGTATTTT.

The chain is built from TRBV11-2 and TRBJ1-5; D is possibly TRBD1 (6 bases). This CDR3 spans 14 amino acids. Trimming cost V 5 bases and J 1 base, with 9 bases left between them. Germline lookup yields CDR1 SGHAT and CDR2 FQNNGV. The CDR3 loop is CASSADSSNQPQHF. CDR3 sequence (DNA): TGTGCCAGCAGCGCGGACAGCAGCAATCAGCCCCAGCATTTT.

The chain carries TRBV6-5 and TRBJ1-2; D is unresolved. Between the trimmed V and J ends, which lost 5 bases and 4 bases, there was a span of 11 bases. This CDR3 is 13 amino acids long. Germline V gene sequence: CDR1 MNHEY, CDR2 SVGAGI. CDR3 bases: TGTGCCAGCAGTGACGGGCGAGGCTATGGCTACACCTTC. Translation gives CASSDGRGYGYTF.

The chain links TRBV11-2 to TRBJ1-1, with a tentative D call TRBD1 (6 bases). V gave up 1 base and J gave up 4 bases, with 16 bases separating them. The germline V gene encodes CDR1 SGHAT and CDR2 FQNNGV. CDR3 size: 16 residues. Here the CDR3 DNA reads TGTGCCAGCAGCTTAGCAACAGGGACTTTGACCACTGAAGCTTTCTTT. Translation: CASSLATGTLTTEAFF.

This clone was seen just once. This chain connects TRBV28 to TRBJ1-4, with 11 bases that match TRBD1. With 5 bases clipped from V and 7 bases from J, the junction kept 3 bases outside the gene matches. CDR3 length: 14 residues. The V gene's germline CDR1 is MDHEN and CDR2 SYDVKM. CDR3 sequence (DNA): TGTGCCAGCAGTGTAGGGACAGGGGGTGAAAAACTGTTTTTT. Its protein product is CASSVGTGGEKLFF.